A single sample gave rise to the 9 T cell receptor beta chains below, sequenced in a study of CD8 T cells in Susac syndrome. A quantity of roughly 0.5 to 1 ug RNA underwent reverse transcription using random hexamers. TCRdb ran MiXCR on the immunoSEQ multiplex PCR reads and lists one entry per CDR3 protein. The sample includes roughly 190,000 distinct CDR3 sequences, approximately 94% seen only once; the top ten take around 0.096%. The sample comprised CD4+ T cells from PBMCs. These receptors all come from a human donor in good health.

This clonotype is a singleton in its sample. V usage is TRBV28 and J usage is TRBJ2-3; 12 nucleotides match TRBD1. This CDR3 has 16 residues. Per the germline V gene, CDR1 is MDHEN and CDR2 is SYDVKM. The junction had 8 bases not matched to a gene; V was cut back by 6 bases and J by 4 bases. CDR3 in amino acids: CASSLVGQGAADTQYF. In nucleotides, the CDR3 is TGTGCCAGCAGCCTTGTGGGACAGGGGGCCGCAGATACGCAGTATTTT.

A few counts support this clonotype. The CDR3: CASSFAPVEKLFF. The CDR3, as DNA: TGTGCCAGCAGCTTCGCACCCGTGGAAAAACTGTTTTTT. V is TRBV7-2 and J is TRBJ1-4; no clear D. The CDR3 consists of 13 residues. Germline values: CDR1 SGHTA, CDR2 FQGNSA. V was shortened by 3 bases and J by 8 bases, with 10 bases between the two germline ends.

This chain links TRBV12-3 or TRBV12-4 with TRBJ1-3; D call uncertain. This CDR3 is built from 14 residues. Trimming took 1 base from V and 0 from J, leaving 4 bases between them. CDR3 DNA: TGTGCCAGCAGTTTAGTGGTCTCTGGAAACACCATATATTTT. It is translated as CASSLVVSGNTIYF.

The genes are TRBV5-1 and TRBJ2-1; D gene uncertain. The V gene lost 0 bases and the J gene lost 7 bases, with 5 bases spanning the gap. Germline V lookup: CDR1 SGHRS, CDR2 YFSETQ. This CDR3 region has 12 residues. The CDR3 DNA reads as TGCGCCAGCAGCTTGGAAGGAAATGAGCAGTTCTTC. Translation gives CASSLEGNEQFF.

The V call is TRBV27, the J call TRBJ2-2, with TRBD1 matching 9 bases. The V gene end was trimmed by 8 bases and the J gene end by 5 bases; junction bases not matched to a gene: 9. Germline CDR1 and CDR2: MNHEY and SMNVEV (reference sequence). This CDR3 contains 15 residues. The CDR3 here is CASGPGQGLTGELFF. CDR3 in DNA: TGTGCCAGCGGACCGGGACAGGGTTTGACCGGGGAGCTGTTTTTT.

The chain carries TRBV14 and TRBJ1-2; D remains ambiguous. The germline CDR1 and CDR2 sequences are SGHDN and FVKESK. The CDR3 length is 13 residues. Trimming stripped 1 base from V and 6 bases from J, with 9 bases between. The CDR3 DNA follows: TGTGCCAGCAGCCAAGTTTTGGGAAATGGCTACACCTTC. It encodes CASSQVLGNGYTF.

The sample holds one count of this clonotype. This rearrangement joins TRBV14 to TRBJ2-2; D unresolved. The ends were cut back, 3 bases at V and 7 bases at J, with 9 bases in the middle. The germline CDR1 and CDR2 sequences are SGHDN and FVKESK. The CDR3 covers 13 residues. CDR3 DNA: TGTGCCAGCAGCCAGCCCTTGGGCGGGGAGCTGTTTTTT. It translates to CASSQPLGGELFF. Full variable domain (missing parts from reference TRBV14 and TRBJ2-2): EAGVTQFPSHSVIEKGQTVTLRCDPISGHDNLYWYRRVMGKEIKFLLHFVKESKQDESGMPNNRFLAERTGGTYSTLKVQPAELEDSGVYFCASSQPLGGELFFGEGSRLTVL.

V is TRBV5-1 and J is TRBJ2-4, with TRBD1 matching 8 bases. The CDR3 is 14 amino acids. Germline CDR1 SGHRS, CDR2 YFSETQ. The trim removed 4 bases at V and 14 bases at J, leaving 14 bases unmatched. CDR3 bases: TGCGCCAGCAGCCAGGGGACAGGACCATCTCCAGAGTACTTC. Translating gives CASSQGTGPSPEYF.

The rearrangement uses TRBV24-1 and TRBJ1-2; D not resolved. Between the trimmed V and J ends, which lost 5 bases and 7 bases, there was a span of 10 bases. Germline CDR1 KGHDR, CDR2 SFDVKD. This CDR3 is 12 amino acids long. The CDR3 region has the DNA TGTGCCACCAGTGTGGCCCGCGGTGGCTACACCTTC. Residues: CATSVARGGYTF.